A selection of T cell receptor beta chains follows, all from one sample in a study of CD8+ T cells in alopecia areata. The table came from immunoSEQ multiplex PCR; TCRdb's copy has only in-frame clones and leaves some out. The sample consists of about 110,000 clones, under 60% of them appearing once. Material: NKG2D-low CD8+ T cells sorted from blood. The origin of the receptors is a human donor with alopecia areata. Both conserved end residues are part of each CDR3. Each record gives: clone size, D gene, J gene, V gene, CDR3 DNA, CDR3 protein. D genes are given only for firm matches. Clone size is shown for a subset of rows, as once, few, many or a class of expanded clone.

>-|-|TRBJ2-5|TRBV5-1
TGCGCCAGCAGCTTGCCGGGGGAGACCCAGTACTTC
CASSLPGETQYF
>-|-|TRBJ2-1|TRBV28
TGTGCCAGCAGCACTTACGGAAATGAGCAGTTCTTC
CASSTYGNEQFF
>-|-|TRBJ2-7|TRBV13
TGTGCCAGCAGCTTAGGGCCGGCAGGCGAGCAGTACTTC
CASSLGPAGEQYF
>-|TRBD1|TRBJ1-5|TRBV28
TGTGCCAGCAGTTTAGGACAGGCTAATCAGCCCCAGCATTTT
CASSLGQANQPQHF
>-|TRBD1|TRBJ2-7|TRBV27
TGTGCCAGCAGTTTATACGGTATTGGGGACAGGACCGAGCAGTACTTC
CASSLYGIGDRTEQYF
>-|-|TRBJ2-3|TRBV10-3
TGTGCCATCAGGACGGGAGTGGAAGATACGCAGTATTTT
CAIRTGVEDTQYF
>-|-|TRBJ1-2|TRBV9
TGTGCCAGCAGCGTAGACCCCGGCCTTACTAACTATGGCTACACCTTC
CASSVDPGLTNYGYTF
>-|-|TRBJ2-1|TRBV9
TGTGCCAGCAGCGTAAACGGGGCCACCTACAACAATGAGCAGTTCTTC
CASSVNGATYNNEQFF
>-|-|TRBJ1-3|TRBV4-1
TGCGCCAGCAGCCATCCGGTTACGGACACCATATATTTT
CASSHPVTDTIYF
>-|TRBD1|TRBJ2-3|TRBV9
TGTGCCAGCTCCGTTAACAGGGGTACAGATACGCAGTATTTT
CASSVNRGTDTQYF
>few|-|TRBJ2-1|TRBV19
TGTGCCGCGTCGTATTACAATGAGCAGTTCTTC
CAASYYNEQFF
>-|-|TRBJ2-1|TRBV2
TGTGCCAGCATGGTATTATCGGGCAATGAGCAGTTCTTC
CASMVLSGNEQFF
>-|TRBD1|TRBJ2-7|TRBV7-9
TGTGCCAGCAGCCCCGACAGGGGGGCCTCCTACGAGCAGTACTTC
CASSPDRGASYEQYF
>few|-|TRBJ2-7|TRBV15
TGTGCCACCAGCACAAAGGTAGAGTTCTACGAGCAGTACTTC
CATSTKVEFYEQYF
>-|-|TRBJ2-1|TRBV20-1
TGCAGTGGGCCAGGGGAGCAGTTCTTC
CSGPGEQFF
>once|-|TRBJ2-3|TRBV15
TGTGCCACCAGCAGGCGGGACAGTTGGTCAGATACGCAGTATTTT
CATSRRDSWSDTQYF
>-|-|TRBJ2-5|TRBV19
TGTGCCAGTAGTATCTCTACGGGGTTCAGGGAGACCCAGTACTTC
CASSISTGFRETQYF
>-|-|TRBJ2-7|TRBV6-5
TGTGCCAGCAGTTACTCGCGGGGATCCTCCTACGAGCAGTACTTC
CASSYSRGSSYEQYF